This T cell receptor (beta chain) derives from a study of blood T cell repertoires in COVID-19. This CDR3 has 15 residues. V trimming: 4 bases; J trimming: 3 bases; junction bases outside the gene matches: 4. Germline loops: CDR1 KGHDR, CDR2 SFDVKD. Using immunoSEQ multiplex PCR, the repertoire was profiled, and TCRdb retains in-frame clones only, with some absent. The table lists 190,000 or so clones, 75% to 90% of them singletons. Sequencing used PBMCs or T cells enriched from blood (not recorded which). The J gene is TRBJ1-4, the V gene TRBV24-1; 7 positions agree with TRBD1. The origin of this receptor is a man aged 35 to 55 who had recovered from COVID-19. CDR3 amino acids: CATSEAGTANEKLFF. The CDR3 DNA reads TGTGCCACCAGTGAGGCCGGGACAGCTAATGAAAAACTGTTTTTT.